Detailed here is one T cell receptor (beta chain). Its target is unknown. This CDR3 contains 11 residues. Per germline, CDR1 SNHLY and CDR2 FYNNEI. Deletions cut 10 bases from V and 8 bases from J, with 14 bases between. This record belongs to a study of T cell repertoires in cytomegalovirus infection. Whole-study context: CMV epitopes in the study were HLA-C-restricted (recently identified) and HLA-B-restricted (well studied). Indications of both CMV infection and matching HLA type were provided by public TCR beta signatures. Study-level results: Based on cumulative public TCR beta family frequency, carriers of CMV plus the relevant HLA were identified.

In TCRdb, the reads were re-called with MiXCR into one record per CDR3 protein. In the table there are around 900,000 distinct CDR3 sequences, approximately 31% of which are singletons. The sequenced sample was cultured CD8+ T cells from PBMCs, obtained from culture after CMV antigen stimulation. This clonotype was obtained from a human donor in good health (CMV status not recorded). Some clones in this sample may be carry-over from other donors' samples. This chain uses TRBV2 with TRBJ1-2, with no clear D. The CDR3 sequence is CAIHLLTGYTF. In DNA, the CDR3 is TGTGCCATCCATCTCCTCACAGGCTACACCTTC.